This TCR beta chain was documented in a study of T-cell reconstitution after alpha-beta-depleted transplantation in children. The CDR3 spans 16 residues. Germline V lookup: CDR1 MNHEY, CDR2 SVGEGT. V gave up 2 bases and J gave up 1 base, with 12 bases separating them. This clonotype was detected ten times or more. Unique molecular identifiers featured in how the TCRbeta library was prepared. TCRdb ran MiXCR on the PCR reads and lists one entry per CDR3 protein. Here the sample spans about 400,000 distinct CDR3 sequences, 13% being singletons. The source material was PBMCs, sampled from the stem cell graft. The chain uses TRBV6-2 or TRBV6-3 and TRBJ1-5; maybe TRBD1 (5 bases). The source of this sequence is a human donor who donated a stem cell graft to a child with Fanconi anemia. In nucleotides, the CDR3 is TGTGCCAGCAGTTACAAGCGGGGCGCGAGCAATCAGCCCCAGCATTTT. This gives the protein CASSYKRGASNQPQHF.